The 25 T cell receptor beta chains presented below share a single source sample, sequenced in a study of blood T cell repertoires in COVID-19. The data were produced by immunoSEQ multiplex PCR, yet TCRdb's version contains in-frame clones alone and is incomplete. The sample has roughly 210,000 clones, 88% seen once. Input material: peripheral blood. These receptors were obtained from a man aged 65-85 years with acute or convalescent COVID-19.

The gene calls are TRBV11-2 and TRBJ1-3; no clear D. V dropped 5 bases and J dropped 4 bases, with 9 bases sitting between them. CDR3 length equals 13 residues. Germline loops: CDR1 SGHAT, CDR2 FQNNGV. CDR3 loop: CASSRNRGNTIYF. The CDR3, as DNA: TGTGCCAGCAGCAGAAACAGAGGAAACACCATATATTTT.

The chain is built from TRBV19 and TRBJ2-1; no reliable D call. In germline, CDR1 is LNHDA, CDR2 SQIVND (reference sequence). The length of the CDR3 is 15 residues. V shed 1 base and J shed 6 bases, with 13 bases lying between them. The DNA of the CDR3 is TGTGCCAGTAGTATAGTAAAGCCGATACGCAATGAGCAGTTCTTC. Its protein product is CASSIVKPIRNEQFF.

The chain joins TRBV6-2 or TRBV6-3 to TRBJ2-3; TRBD2 is a possible D gene (5 bases). V was pared by 2 bases and J by 2 bases, with 8 bases between. Germline V gene sequence: CDR1 MNHEY, CDR2 SVGEGT. The CDR3 runs to 14 residues. CDR3 protein: CASSYGLTTDTQYF. Written as DNA, the CDR3 is TGTGCCAGCAGTTACGGACTTACCACAGATACGCAGTATTTT.

As DNA, the CDR3 is TGTGCCAGCAGCCTCTCCGGACCAGGGAATGAGCAGTTCTTC. This codes for CASSLSGPGNEQFF. The J gene is TRBJ2-1, the V gene TRBV11-3, with D perhaps matching TRBD1 (5 bases). Between the trimmed V and J ends, which lost 5 bases and 7 bases, there was a span of 15 bases. Germline V gene data show CDR1 as SGHNT and CDR2 as YENEEA. The CDR3 is made up of 14 amino acids.

Regarding this clone: The same CDR3 arises from other DNA sequences in this sample as well. The chain couples TRBV19 to TRBJ1-1, with 8 bases identical to TRBD1. This CDR3 has 12 amino acids. V lost 6 bases and J lost 3; bases outside the gene matches: 0. Germline V gene sequence: CDR1 LNHDA, CDR2 SQIVND (reference sequence). The CDR3 nucleotides read TGTGCCAGTAGGGACAGGGACACTGAAGCTTTCTTT. Translated: CASRDRDTEAFF.

V gene TRBV3-1 (or the pseudogene TRBV3-2) combines with J gene TRBJ1-1, with 9 positions matching TRBD1. The J segment lost 7 bases and the V segment lost 2 bases, leaving 11 bases of the junction unmatched. Germline CDR1 is LGHDT and CDR2 is YNNKEL (reference sequence). This CDR3 is 16 amino acids long. CDR3 in amino acids: CASSQRDRAGLGEAFF. The CDR3 DNA is TGTGCCAGCAGCCAAAGGGACAGGGCGGGTCTTGGTGAAGCTTTCTTT.

The gene calls are TRBV28 and TRBJ1-3; D might be TRBD1 (5 bases). V lost 5 bases and J 6 bases, leaving 11 bases between the germline ends. The CDR3 covers 13 residues. Germline V lookup: CDR1 MDHEN, CDR2 SYDVKM. For the CDR3, the DNA is TGTGCCAGCAGTCTGGGGCTTAAAAACACCATATATTTT. Encoded protein: CASSLGLKNTIYF.

The V call is TRBV12-5, the J call TRBJ1-5, with D possibly TRBD1 on 5 matching bases. V was cut by 1 base and J by 13 bases, with 8 bases left in between. Germline V gene sequence: CDR1 LGHNT, CDR2 FRNRAP. The CDR3 is 11 amino acids. CDR3 nucleotides: TGTGCTAGTGGTTTGGACAGGTTTCAGCATTTT. Amino acids: CASGLDRFQHF.

This clone rates as medium-sized. V and J are TRBV2 and TRBJ1-2; 8 nucleotides agree with TRBD1. This CDR3 has 13 amino acids. V was clipped by 8 bases and J by 6 bases; unmatched bases: 8. In germline, CDR1 is SNHLY, CDR2 FYNNEI. CDR3: CASPLRGQDGYTF. The CDR3 region has the DNA TGTGCCAGCCCCCTCAGGGGGCAGGATGGCTACACCTTC.

The rearrangement uses TRBV7-9 and TRBJ2-1, with D unresolved. Trimming cost V 5 bases and J 8 bases, with 7 bases left between them. The germline gives CDR1 SEHNR, CDR2 FQNEAQ (reference sequence). The CDR3 extends over 11 amino acids. As DNA, the CDR3 is TGTGCCAGCAGCCCCAGGTATGAGCAGTTCTTC. Encoded protein: CASSPRYEQFF.

The V call is TRBV19, the J call TRBJ1-5; D is unclear. Looked up from germline, CDR1 is LNHDA and CDR2 is SQIVND (reference sequence). The V gene lost 1 base and the J gene lost 12 bases, with 13 bases spanning the gap. This CDR3 contains 13 residues. Here the CDR3 reads CASSIGPGGNQHF. In nucleotides, the CDR3 is TGTGCCAGTAGTATAGGACCCGGAGGGAACCAGCATTTT.

The chain has TRBV12-5 and TRBJ1-1; D uncertain. The CDR3 totals 14 residues. V lost 6 bases to trimming and J lost 6 bases, with 17 bases between them. Looked up from germline, CDR1 is LGHNT and CDR2 is FRNRAP. CDR3 sequence reads: CASGPGEGIAEAFF. The DNA for the CDR3 is TGTGCTAGTGGACCCGGAGAGGGTATCGCTGAAGCTTTCTTT.

The V gene is TRBV28, the J gene TRBJ1-5, with 9 bases matching TRBD1. CDR1 MDHEN and CDR2 SYDVKM come from the germline V gene. The J segment lost 7 bases and the V segment lost 2 bases, leaving 6 bases of the junction unmatched. The CDR3 sequence is 15 residues long. CDR3 protein: CASSLGQGIGQPQHF. CDR3 in DNA: TGTGCCAGCAGTTTAGGACAGGGGATTGGGCAGCCCCAGCATTTT.

V and J are TRBV2 and TRBJ2-7, with 12 bases lining up with TRBD1. This CDR3 spans 15 amino acids. Trimming removed 6 bases from V and 3 bases from J; junction bases left unmatched: 6. The germline gives CDR1 SNHLY, CDR2 FYNNEI. The CDR3 region is CASRAGTGGFYEQYF. The CDR3 region has the DNA TGTGCCAGCAGAGCAGGGACAGGGGGCTTCTACGAGCAGTACTTC. The whole variable domain, remainder taken from reference TRBV2 and TRBJ2-7, is EPEVTQTPSHQVTQMGQEVILRCVPISNHLYFYWYRQILGQKVEFLVSFYNNEISEKSEIFDDQFSVERPDGSNFTLKIRSTKLEDSAMYFCASRAGTGGFYEQYFGPGTRLTVT.

The chain carries TRBV5-1 and TRBJ1-2; D gene uncertain. The V end was cut by 2 bases, the J end by 2 bases, with 19 bases between. The length of the CDR3 is 17 residues. The V gene's germline CDR1 is SGHRS and CDR2 YFSETQ. The CDR3 is CASSFRTQSLGNYGYTF. In DNA, the CDR3 is TGCGCCAGCAGCTTTAGAACCCAATCACTGGGCAACTATGGCTACACCTTC.

The gene calls are TRBV25-1 and TRBJ1-2, with TRBD1 identical over 10 bases. From germline, CDR1 is MGHDK and CDR2 SYGVNS. This CDR3 is built from 15 residues. Trimming at V came to 6 bases and at J to 1 base, leaving 5 bases not matched to a gene. The DNA for the CDR3 is TGTGCCAGCAGCTTGACAGGGGGCAATAACTATGGCTACACCTTC. Translating it yields CASSLTGGNNYGYTF.

The rearrangement joins TRBV11-2 to TRBJ1-1; no reliable D call. CDR3 length: 14 residues. Germline lookup yields CDR1 SGHAT and CDR2 FQNNGV. V dropped 4 bases and J dropped 7 bases, with 16 bases sitting between them. The CDR3 loop reads CASSSSKAAGEAFF. CDR3 DNA sequence: TGTGCCAGCAGCTCCAGCAAGGCCGCGGGTGAAGCTTTCTTT.

The chain is built from TRBV28 and TRBJ1-2, with D unresolved. There are 15 residues in the CDR3. Germline V gives CDR1 MDHEN, CDR2 SYDVKM. With 5 bases removed from V and 8 bases from J, the gap between germline ends came to 21 bases. The CDR3 reads CASSGILVDAGGYTF. In nucleotides, the CDR3 is TGTGCCAGCAGTGGCATCCTTGTCGATGCGGGCGGCTACACCTTC.

The V call is TRBV30, the J call TRBJ2-3; TRBD2 aligns across 12 bases. Germline values: CDR1 GTSNPN, CDR2 SVGIG (reference sequence). The CDR3 is 16 amino acids. The J segment lost 2 bases and the V segment lost 2 bases, leaving 5 bases of the junction unmatched. The CDR3 nucleotides read TGTGCCTGGAGTTTACTAGCGGGAGGAATCACAGATACGCAGTATTTT. This gives the protein CAWSLLAGGITDTQYF.

This clone was counted once. This sequence joins TRBV6-5 and TRBJ2-3; TRBD1 might be the D (6 bases). Germline CDR1 reads MNHEY; CDR2 reads SVGAGI. Trimming removed 4 bases from V and 2 bases from J, with 10 bases in between. This CDR3 contains 14 residues. CDR3 protein: CASSSTGLTDTQYF. CDR3 DNA: TGTGCCAGCAGTTCCACAGGGCTCACAGATACGCAGTATTTT.

CDR3 sequence reads: CSAQPLSISSYGYTF. As DNA, the CDR3 is TGCAGCGCTCAACCGTTGTCTATATCTAGCTATGGCTACACCTTC. The V and J genes are TRBV29-1 and TRBJ1-2, with no clear D. The germline CDR1 and CDR2 sequences are SQVTM and ANQGSEA. V was pared by 7 bases and J by 4 bases, with 22 bases between. This CDR3 spans 15 amino acids.

This clone came up once. The chain combines TRBV19 with TRBJ1-6; unclear D gene. The CDR3 spans 14 residues. Germline V gives CDR1 LNHDA, CDR2 SQIVND (reference sequence). Trimming removed 3 bases at V and 7 bases at J, with 10 bases between. The CDR3 sequence: CASSMWELNSPLHF. CDR3 in DNA: TGTGCCAGTAGTATGTGGGAGTTAAATTCACCCCTCCACTTT.

Only a few counts were recorded for this clone. The chain recombines TRBV19 with TRBJ2-6; TRBD2 agrees at 12 bases. The V gene's germline CDR1 is LNHDA and CDR2 SQIVND (reference sequence). The J segment lost 4 bases and the V segment lost 5 bases, leaving 12 bases of the junction unmatched. The CDR3 totals 19 residues. CDR3 loop: CASSARTSGTFAGANVLTF. The CDR3 nucleotides read TGTGCCAGTAGTGCTCGGACTAGCGGGACTTTCGCCGGGGCCAACGTCCTGACTTTC.

V and J are TRBV5-5 and TRBJ2-1, with 11 bases aligning to TRBD2. Germline V gene sequence: CDR1 SGHKS, CDR2 YYEKEE (reference sequence). V was clipped by 4 bases and J by 7 bases; unmatched bases: 7. CDR3 length equals 15 residues. CDR3 in amino acids: CASSVLAGVFNEQFF. In DNA, the CDR3 is TGTGCCAGCAGCGTACTAGCGGGAGTTTTTAATGAGCAGTTCTTC.

This clone showed up just a few times. The V and J genes are TRBV24-1 and TRBJ2-3; 7 bases agree with TRBD2. The CDR3 is 16 residues long. Trimming cost V 4 bases and J 3 bases; bases outside gene matches: 9. Looked up from germline, CDR1 is KGHDR and CDR2 is SFDVKD. The CDR3 nucleotides read TGTGCCACCAGTGACCTAGGCTCGGGAGGTACAGATACGCAGTATTTT. This encodes CATSDLGSGGTDTQYF.